Below, one TCR beta chain is given with its context. This sample was included in a study of blood T cell repertoires in COVID-19. Study context: The United States, Italy and Spain provided the acute and convalescent COVID-19 samples.

This CDR3 is built from 15 residues. From germline, CDR1 is SGHVS and CDR2 FNYEAQ. The ends were cut back, 5 bases at V and 5 bases at J, with 18 bases in the middle. Original methodology: How many nucleated cells were present was estimated from reference gene primer amplification. Here immunoSEQ multiplex PCR was the method, and the copy in TCRdb shows in-frame clones only, minus some. V and J calls and clone size are as listed in that table; D and trimming were resolved from the DNA. Of 350,000 to 450,000 clones in the sample, 70% to 90% are singletons; the top ten hold about 7.6%. Input material: peripheral blood. This chain connects TRBV7-6 to TRBJ2-5; possibly TRBD2 for D (6 bases). The clonotype comes from a woman aged 55-70 years with COVID-19, enrolled during active disease. CDR3: CASSPQVGGVETQYF. The CDR3 coding sequence is TGTGCCAGCAGCCCACAGGTGGGGGGAGTCGAGACCCAGTACTTC.